The 32 T cell receptor beta chains below were found in one sample sequenced in a study of spatial heterogeneity in lung cancer. Time point in this sample: blood at routine non-recurrence follow-up after resection. Each CDR3 protein gets one entry after TCRdb re-called the 5' RACE reads with MiXCR. The sample carries 15,000 to 20,000 distinct CDR3 sequences, about 10% recorded once. The starting material was PBMCs, obtained at follow-up. These receptor sequences come from a male donor with early-stage non-small cell lung cancer.

This clonotype was counted at least ten times. The chain carries TRBV6-6 and TRBJ2-7; TRBD1 agrees at 11 bases. V was pared by 0 bases and J by 6 bases, with 4 bases of the junction left unmatched. CDR1 MNHNY and CDR2 SVGAGI come from the germline V gene (reference sequence). The CDR3 sequence is 15 residues long. For the CDR3, the DNA is TGTGCCAGCAGTTACTCAGGACAGGGGGCAACCGAGCAGTACTTC. This encodes CASSYSGQGATEQYF.

This clonotype was counted at least ten times. V is TRBV6-2 or TRBV6-3 and J is TRBJ1-4; D is undetermined. Trimming removed 4 bases from V and 8 bases from J, with 14 bases in between. The germline gives CDR1 MNHEY, CDR2 SVGEGT. The CDR3 is 14 residues long. The CDR3 region is CASSLTEVDEKLFF. In DNA form, the CDR3 reads TGTGCCAGCAGTTTGACGGAAGTCGACGAAAAACTGTTTTTT.

This clonotype was found many times. The CDR3 DNA follows: TGTGCCAGCAGTTACACAGGGTTCGGGGAGCTGTTTTTT. Protein sequence: CASSYTGFGELFF. J is TRBJ2-2 and V is TRBV6-2 or TRBV6-3; a weak D match, TRBD1 (6 bases). V gave up 2 bases and J gave up 7 bases, with 8 bases separating them. The CDR3 runs to 13 residues. Germline CDR1 is MNHEY and CDR2 is SVGEGT.

This clonotype was seen many times. The gene calls are TRBV7-8 and TRBJ2-2; tentatively, D is TRBD1 or TRBD2 (6 bases each). V was clipped by 4 bases and J by 3 bases, with 12 bases between them. Germline V CDR1 and CDR2: SGHVS, FQNEAQ. The length of the CDR3 is 15 residues. The chain's CDR3 is CASSSVGGHTGELFF. The CDR3, as DNA: TGTGCCAGCAGCTCAGTTGGGGGGCACACCGGGGAGCTGTTTTTT.

In this sample, this clonotype turned up many times. The chain employs TRBV18 and TRBJ2-5, with TRBD2 identical over 9 bases. The CDR3 is 16 residues long. Germline V gene data show CDR1 as KGHSH and CDR2 as LQKENI. V gave up 3 bases and J gave up 3 bases; unmatched junction bases: 8. The DNA of the CDR3 is TGTGCCAGCTCACCTCTTGCGGGACTAGCTAAAGAGACCCAGTACTTC. Protein product: CASSPLAGLAKETQYF.

The CDR3 is CASSEAPPWGSDGELFF. The DNA for the CDR3 is TGTGCCAGCAGTGAAGCCCCCCCCTGGGGGAGCGACGGGGAGCTGTTTTTT. The chain carries TRBV6-1 and TRBJ2-2; either TRBD1 or TRBD2 may supply D (5 bases each). Germline V gives CDR1 MNHNS, CDR2 SASEGT. The CDR3 is 17 residues long. V lost 0 bases to trimming and J lost 7 bases, with 18 bases between them.

A word on this clonotype: With a much larger clone just one base away, this may be a read error. The V gene is TRBV29-1, the J gene TRBJ2-3, with TRBD1 as a possible D gene (6 bases). CDR1 SQVTM and CDR2 ANQGSEA come from the germline V gene. This CDR3 region has 16 residues. CDR3: CSVEVGGRGSTDTLYF. CDR3 DNA sequence: TGCAGCGTTGAAGTGGGCGGAAGGGGGAGCACAGATACGCTGTATTTT.

With respect to this clonotype: A much larger clonotype is one base distant, so this may be a read error. The chain's CDR3 is CASSLDWGMNTQYF. CDR3 nucleotides: TGTGCCAGCAGCTTAGACTGGGGGATGAATACGCAGTATTTT. The rearrangement uses TRBV7-2 and TRBJ2-3; either TRBD1 or TRBD2 may fit D (5 bases each). Germline assignment: CDR1 SGHTA and CDR2 FQGNSA. The ends were cut back, 1 base at V and 7 bases at J, with 12 bases in the middle. This CDR3 is 14 amino acids long.

In this sample, this clonotype turned up many times. The chain joins TRBV4-1 to TRBJ1-1; unclear D gene. Trimming stripped 0 bases from V and 6 bases from J, with 14 bases between. CDR3 size: 15 residues. CDR1 and CDR2 (germline): MGHRA, YSYEKL. The CDR3 DNA reads as TGCGCCAGCAGCCAAGATCTGACCGATTACTCTGAAGCTTTCTTT. It yields the protein CASSQDLTDYSEAFF.

This clonotype was seen at least ten times. J is TRBJ1-3 and V is TRBV24-1; weak D call: TRBD1 (5 bases). V was clipped by 3 bases and J by 3 bases, with 11 bases between them. From germline, CDR1 is KGHDR and CDR2 SFDVKD. CDR3 length: 15 residues. The CDR3, as DNA: TGTGCCACCAGTGATCCCGCAGGGAGTGGAAACACCATATATTTT. Translating it yields CATSDPAGSGNTIYF.

The CDR3 sequence: CASSLRGQGAPNEKLFF. DNA for the CDR3: TGTGCCAGCAGCCTCCGCGGGCAGGGGGCCCCTAATGAAAAACTGTTTTTT. The V gene is TRBV7-9, the J gene TRBJ1-4; 8 nucleotides line up with TRBD1. CDR3 length: 17 amino acids. Trimming took 5 bases from V and 3 from J; bases not matched to a gene: 11. The germline CDR1 and CDR2 sequences are SEHNR and FQNEAQ (reference sequence).

This clonotype was picked up many times. The rearrangement uses TRBV11-2 and TRBJ2-7; 10 nucleotides line up with TRBD1. V lost 4 bases and J lost 2; bases outside the gene matches: 8. The V gene's germline CDR1 is SGHAT and CDR2 FQNNGV. The CDR3 runs to 16 residues. CDR3 DNA sequence: TGTGCCAGCAGCTCCAGTAGCGGGACAGGGGCCTACGAGCAGTACTTC. It yields the protein CASSSSSGTGAYEQYF. Full variable domain (outside the CDR3, taken from reference TRBV11-2 and TRBJ2-7): EAGVAQSPRYKIIEKRQSVAFWCNPISGHATLYWYQQILGQGPKLLIQFQNNGVVDDSQLPKDRFSAERLKGVDSTLKIQPAKLEDSAVYLCASSSSSGTGAYEQYFGPGTRLTVT.

This clonotype showed up just a few times. The rearrangement uses TRBV28 and TRBJ2-5, with 7 nucleotides matching TRBD2. Trimming removed 4 bases from V and 5 bases from J; junction bases left unmatched: 13. The CDR3 sequence is 16 residues long. The germline V gene has CDR1 MDHEN and CDR2 SYDVKM. CDR3 bases: TGTGCCAGCAGTTGGGAGGGGCAGGGACTTCGGGAGACCCAGTACTTC. This codes for CASSWEGQGLRETQYF.

This clonotype was found many times. J is TRBJ2-5 and V is TRBV5-1, with D unclear. Germline CDR1 and CDR2: SGHRS and YFSETQ. V lost 8 bases and J 5 bases, leaving 13 bases between the germline ends. This CDR3 spans 12 amino acids. CDR3 in amino acids: CASTKGRETQYF. The CDR3 bases are TGCGCCAGTACGAAGGGAAGGGAGACCCAGTACTTC. Filled out from reference TRBV5-1 and TRBJ2-5, the complete variable domain reads KAGVTQTPRYLIKTRGQQVTLSCSPISGHRSVSWYQQTPGQGLQFLFEYFSETQRNKGNFPGRFSGRQFSNSRSEMNVSTLELGDSALYLCASTKGRETQYFGPGTRLLVL.

CDR3 bases: TGCAGTGCCGTAAGCCAGGGGGCGTCCTATGGCTACACCTTC. It codes for CSAVSQGASYGYTF. The rearrangement joins TRBV20-1 to TRBJ1-2; 8 bases fit TRBD1. The CDR3 totals 14 residues. Germline loops: CDR1 DFQATT, CDR2 SNEGSKA (reference sequence). Trimming at V came to 6 bases and at J to 4 bases, leaving 10 bases not matched to a gene.

This clonotype was recorded many times. V and J are TRBV3-1 and TRBJ2-5, with D possibly being TRBD2 (6 bases). CDR1 and CDR2 from the germline V gene are LGHDT and YNNKEL (reference sequence). The CDR3 totals 14 residues. Trimming left V 1 base short and J 5 bases short, with 11 bases between. CDR3: CASSQGLELETQYF. The DNA for the CDR3 is TGTGCCAGCAGCCAAGGACTAGAATTGGAGACCCAGTACTTC.

This clonotype was detected only a few times. The chain's CDR3 is CATPDSNTGELFF. CDR3 DNA sequence: TGTGCCACTCCCGACTCCAACACCGGGGAGCTGTTTTTT. V gene TRBV6-1 combines with J gene TRBJ2-2; D not certain. Germline lookup yields CDR1 MNHNS and CDR2 SASEGT. This CDR3 is built from 13 residues. V lost 10 bases to trimming and J lost 2 bases, with 11 bases between them.

V usage is TRBV19 and J usage is TRBJ2-7; maybe TRBD1 (6 bases). The ends were cut back, 6 bases at V and 2 bases at J, with 11 bases in the middle. Germline V lookup: CDR1 LNHDA, CDR2 SQIVND (reference sequence). This CDR3 contains 13 residues. The CDR3 loop is CASSQGWAYEQYF. The CDR3 coding sequence is TGTGCCAGTAGCCAGGGGTGGGCCTACGAGCAGTACTTC.

This clonotype was counted many times. J is TRBJ2-7 and V is TRBV18; D remains unclear. CDR1 is KGHSH, CDR2 LQKENI, per germline. Trimming left V 0 bases short and J 0 bases short, with 15 bases between. The length of the CDR3 is 17 residues. The CDR3 protein is CASSPPLTLTSSYEQYF. The CDR3 DNA sequence: TGTGCCAGCTCACCACCGCTCACCCTCACCAGCTCCTACGAGCAGTACTTC.

The rearrangement joins TRBV10-2 to TRBJ2-1, with 7 nucleotides matching TRBD1. The CDR3 runs 18 residues. In germline, CDR1 is WSHSY, CDR2 SAAADI. J lost 7 bases, V lost 4 bases, and 19 bases had no gene match. As DNA, the CDR3 is TGCGCCAGCAGTGGGACACACCCGGACAGGTTTTTCGAGAATGAGCAGTTCTTC. Translation: CASSGTHPDRFFENEQFF.

By sample share, this clonotype is medium-sized. V gene TRBV19 combines with J gene TRBJ2-1; 9 positions agree with TRBD2. Germline V CDR1 and CDR2: LNHDA, SQIVND (reference sequence). The V and J ends lost 1 base and 0 bases, in that order; junction bases with no gene match: 1. The CDR3 loop spans 16 amino acids. In nucleotides, the CDR3 is TGTGCCAGTAGTATAGTTAGCGGGGGCTCCTACAATGAGCAGTTCTTC. Residues: CASSIVSGGSYNEQFF.

This clonotype was detected many times. The rearrangement links TRBV15 to TRBJ2-7, with 8 bases fitting TRBD1. Looked up from germline, CDR1 is LNHNV and CDR2 is YYDKDF (reference sequence). This CDR3 has 17 amino acids. Trimming took 4 bases from V and 6 from J; bases not matched to a gene: 17. The CDR3 reads CATSIWSIGYRGAEQYF. The CDR3 nucleotides are TGTGCCACCAGCATATGGTCAATCGGATACAGGGGGGCCGAGCAGTACTTC.

This clonotype was detected only a few times. The V and J genes are TRBV3-1 and TRBJ2-7; unclear D gene. V dropped 4 bases and J dropped 3 bases, with 10 bases sitting between them. CDR1 is LGHDT, CDR2 YNNKEL, per germline (reference sequence). The CDR3 spans 13 residues. Here the CDR3 reads CASSPLPYYEQYF. Written as DNA, the CDR3 is TGTGCCAGCAGCCCACTCCCGTACTACGAGCAGTACTTC.

This clonotype was seen more than once but under ten times. The gene calls are TRBV20-1 and TRBJ2-7; D is possibly TRBD1 (5 bases). Germline CDR1 and CDR2: DFQATT and SNEGSKA (reference sequence). Trimming stripped 5 bases from V and 0 bases from J, with 17 bases between. This CDR3 spans 15 amino acids. This CDR3 reads CSASQEGTGSYEQYF. DNA of the CDR3: TGCAGTGCTTCCCAGGAAGGTACAGGCTCCTACGAGCAGTACTTC.

The chain links TRBV6-1 to TRBJ1-6, with 8 bases that match TRBD1. Germline V gives CDR1 MNHNS, CDR2 SASEGT. There are 15 residues in the CDR3. The V segment lost 0 bases and the J segment 10 bases; nucleotides outside the gene matches: 5. The CDR3, as DNA: TGTGCCAGCAGTGAAGCGGACAGGGCCTCATCACCCCTCCACTTT. Protein sequence: CASSEADRASSPLHF.

By share, this clonotype ranks as medium-sized. The J gene is TRBJ1-6, the V gene TRBV7-9; D not certain. Trimming left V 1 base short and J 6 bases short, with 10 bases between. Germline lookup yields CDR1 SEHNR and CDR2 FQNEAQ (reference sequence). The CDR3 has 15 residues. As DNA, the CDR3 is TGTGCCAGCAGCTTAGTTATAGGGCGTAATTCACCCCTCCACTTT. The encoded protein is CASSLVIGRNSPLHF.

This clonotype has ten or more counts. The CDR3 loop is CASSSPGTGGGNEQYF. CDR3 in DNA: TGTGCCAGCAGTTCTCCCGGGACAGGGGGCGGAAACGAGCAGTACTTC. The chain recombines TRBV27 with TRBJ2-7; TRBD1 agrees at 12 bases. The CDR3 runs to 16 residues. After removal of 4 bases from V and 5 bases from J, the junction contained 9 bases not matched to a gene. From germline, CDR1 is MNHEY and CDR2 SMNVEV (reference sequence).

The chain carries TRBV29-1 and TRBJ2-7; TRBD2 aligns across 14 bases. The germline gives CDR1 SQVTM, CDR2 ANQGSEA. This CDR3 contains 15 residues. V was pared by 4 bases and J by 5 bases, with 7 bases of the junction left unmatched. CDR3 bases: TGCAGCGTTGCTGCCGGGACTAGCGGGAGTAACGAGCAGTACTTC. Translating gives CSVAAGTSGSNEQYF.

The J gene is TRBJ2-5, the V gene TRBV5-4, with D unresolved. The V end was cut by 6 bases, the J end by 5 bases, with 14 bases between. The germline gives CDR1 SGHNT, CDR2 YYREEE (reference sequence). The CDR3 totals 13 residues. The CDR3, as DNA: TGTGCCAGCAATTTTGGGAATGAGGAGACCCAGTACTTC. Its protein product is CASNFGNEETQYF.

In this sample, this clonotype is medium-sized. The rearrangement joins TRBV19 to TRBJ2-7, with D unclear. CDR1 LNHDA and CDR2 SQIVND come from the germline V gene (reference sequence). The CDR3 loop spans 14 amino acids. Trimming cost V 6 bases and J 3 bases, with 15 bases left between them. The CDR3 nucleotides are TGTGCCAGTAGCATTGGGGAAGGGAACTACGAGCAGTACTTC. Translating gives CASSIGEGNYEQYF.

The V call is TRBV4-1, the J call TRBJ1-6; tentatively, D is TRBD1 (5 bases). Germline V gene data show CDR1 as MGHRA and CDR2 as YSYEKL. The CDR3 covers 14 residues. Trimming took off 0 bases at V and 7 bases at J, with 7 bases between the two ends. The CDR3 DNA follows: TGCGCCAGCAGCCAAGATGGGGGAAATTCACCCCTCCACTTT. This sequence encodes CASSQDGGNSPLHF.

By share of the sample, this clonotype is medium-sized. This sequence joins TRBV24-1 and TRBJ2-5, with TRBD2 matching 8 bases. CDR1 and CDR2 (germline): KGHDR, SFDVKD. V dropped 0 bases and J dropped 1; count of bases not matched to a gene: 0. This CDR3 is 15 amino acids long. The CDR3 DNA sequence: TGTGCCACCAGTGATTTGGGGACTAGCCAAGAGACCCAGTACTTC. Residues: CATSDLGTSQETQYF.